This T cell receptor beta chain appears in the sequencing data of a study of blood T cell repertoires in COVID-19. Across the whole study: COVID-19 samples from acute and convalescent phases originated in the United States, Italy and Spain. PBMCs, B-cell-depleted T cells, or T cells provided the cDNA or gDNA that made up the material.

The germline V gene encodes CDR1 LNHNV and CDR2 YYDKDF (reference sequence). V was trimmed by 1 base and J by 9 bases, leaving 16 bases between them. The CDR3 is made up of 14 amino acids. Per the original methods: For nucleated cells, counts were estimated from reference gene primer amplification. Method: immunoSEQ multiplex PCR; TCRdb's copy keeps in-frame clones and lacks some. The D gene and trimming were derived from the DNA, and the V and J assignments and clone size from that table. The repertoire has under 250,000 clones, over 70% of them found once; the top ten carry approximately 7.2%. Sequenced input: peripheral blood. The TCR sequence derives from a woman older than 75 with acute or convalescent COVID-19. V is TRBV15 and J is TRBJ2-7, with D perhaps TRBD2 (7 bases). CDR3 sequence: CATSRAGGQTGQYF. The CDR3 nucleotides are TGTGCCACCAGCAGAGCGGGGGGCCAGACAGGGCAGTACTTC.